These T cell receptor beta chains were read from a single sample in a study of T cell changes during pregnancy in multiple sclerosis. Method: immunoSEQ multiplex PCR; TCRdb's copy keeps in-frame clones and lacks some. The repertoire holds about 57,000 clones, with approximately 89% as singletons. The input for sequencing was peripheral blood, taken after pregnancy. The receptor source for this set is a female donor with multiple sclerosis, enrolled in a pregnancy study. Both conserved end residues are part of each CDR3.

CDR3 protein: CATSRPWTQEKLFF
J gene: TRBJ1-4
V gene: TRBV15

CDR3 protein: CASSEGTENQPQHF
J gene: TRBJ1-5
V gene: TRBV6-1

CDR3 protein: CSVVSGGTLASSYNEQFF
J gene: TRBJ2-1
V gene: TRBV29-1

CDR3 protein: CASSQNSITYNEQFF
J gene: TRBJ2-1
V gene: TRBV4-3

CDR3 protein: CASSLSDRGDGYTF
J gene: TRBJ1-2
V gene: TRBV5-4

CDR3 protein: CASSLSDEGPQHF
J gene: TRBJ1-5
V gene: TRBV18

CDR3 protein: CASSFDGVTEAFF
J gene: TRBJ1-1
V gene: TRBV5-5

CDR3 protein: CASSAGQGDIYGYTF
J gene: TRBJ1-2
V gene: TRBV6-6

CDR3 protein: CASSRGVGSGQPQHF
J gene: TRBJ1-5
V gene: TRBV5-8

CDR3 protein: CASSGAGGRGDYGYTF
J gene: TRBJ1-2
V gene: TRBV2

CDR3 protein: CASTAVGGANVLTF
J gene: TRBJ2-6
V gene: TRBV2

CDR3 protein: CASSGRPGGGYGYTF
J gene: TRBJ1-2
V gene: TRBV6-1

CDR3 protein: CASSTGTGEQYF
J gene: TRBJ2-7
V gene: TRBV6-6

CDR3 protein: CASTGVEGSNYGYTF
J gene: TRBJ1-2
V gene: TRBV11-2

CDR3 protein: CASSYGTLRGREQFF
J gene: TRBJ2-1
V gene: TRBV6-5

CDR3 protein: CASRPQSAWGYTF
J gene: TRBJ1-2
V gene: TRBV28

CDR3 protein: CASTGFGNQPQHF
J gene: TRBJ1-5
V gene: TRBV2

CDR3 protein: CASSLVSGTGIYGYTF
J gene: TRBJ1-2
V gene: TRBV5-1

CDR3 protein: CASSDTGTGWSPLHF
J gene: TRBJ1-6
V gene: TRBV6-1

CDR3 protein: CASSLSQGLTEAFF
J gene: TRBJ1-1
V gene: TRBV5-1

CDR3 protein: CASSSWTSGDYEQYF
J gene: TRBJ2-7
V gene: TRBV5-4

CDR3 protein: CASSQSSRGSYNEQFF
J gene: TRBJ2-1
V gene: TRBV23-1

CDR3 protein: CASSRTENEKLFF
J gene: TRBJ1-4
V gene: TRBV11-2

CDR3 protein: CASSDSISGAYNEQFF
J gene: TRBJ2-1
V gene: TRBV6-4

CDR3 protein: CSVMIGTDYGYTF
J gene: TRBJ1-2
V gene: TRBV29-1

CDR3 protein: CASSESGRQETQYF
J gene: TRBJ2-5
V gene: TRBV2

CDR3 protein: CASSVELMNTDTQYF
J gene: TRBJ2-3
V gene: TRBV9

CDR3 protein: CAISEDSGYTF
J gene: TRBJ1-2
V gene: TRBV10-3

CDR3 protein: CASSLETGGYNEQFF
J gene: TRBJ2-1
V gene: TRBV5-1

CDR3 protein: CASSPNGGAQETQYF
J gene: TRBJ2-5
V gene: TRBV7-2

CDR3 protein: CASSSGQGNPYEQYF
J gene: TRBJ2-7
V gene: TRBV5-5

CDR3 protein: CASVGSSYNSPLHF
J gene: TRBJ1-6
V gene: TRBV2

CDR3 protein: CASSLVAGDQYF
J gene: TRBJ2-5
V gene: TRBV7-9

CDR3 protein: CATSRGGEQFF
J gene: TRBJ2-1
V gene: TRBV15

CDR3 protein: CASSAAWDYGYTF
J gene: TRBJ1-2
V gene: TRBV9

CDR3 protein: CASSLGQRATEAFF
J gene: TRBJ1-1
V gene: TRBV7-6

CDR3 protein: CASSSLPTNRVGEQYF
J gene: TRBJ2-7
V gene: TRBV5-1

CDR3 protein: CAWSVQSGNTIYF
J gene: TRBJ1-3
V gene: TRBV30

CDR3 protein: CASSPTRVLAEAFF
J gene: TRBJ1-1
V gene: TRBV27

CDR3 protein: CAISARGDTGELFF
J gene: TRBJ2-2
V gene: TRBV10-3

CDR3 protein: CASSLVQTDTQYF
J gene: TRBJ2-3
V gene: TRBV5-6

CDR3 protein: CSATRVEAFF
J gene: TRBJ1-1
V gene: TRBV20-1

CDR3 protein: CASILFQAKNIQYF
J gene: TRBJ2-4
V gene: TRBV6-6

CDR3 protein: CASMGGRNNEQFF
J gene: TRBJ2-1
V gene: TRBV9

CDR3 protein: CSSLEETQYF
J gene: TRBJ2-5
V gene: TRBV29-1

CDR3 protein: CASSPREGSGGYYEQYF
J gene: TRBJ2-7
V gene: TRBV5-1

CDR3 protein: CASSQDPEGAYGYTF
J gene: TRBJ1-2
V gene: TRBV4-3

CDR3 protein: CASNPSGGRQGGADTQYF
J gene: TRBJ2-3
V gene: TRBV5-1

CDR3 protein: CASSLALRTVAYEQYF
J gene: TRBJ2-7
V gene: TRBV5-1

CDR3 protein: CASSPEMTSTDTQYF
J gene: TRBJ2-3
V gene: TRBV6-5